The clone carrying this T cell receptor (beta chain) occurred many times. Its antigen is unknown. Diagnostic assessment was based on clinical symptoms, serum thyroxine and TRAb, thyroid ultrasound and orbital computed tomography. There were TCR beta CDR3 regions amplified from RNA transcripts. First-round RT-PCR targeting the TCR CDR3 was performed with the HTBI primer set. TCRdb reprocessed the multiplex PCR reads via MiXCR and lists one record per CDR3 protein. Of about 400,000 distinct CDR3 sequences in the sample, roughly 15% are singletons; the top ten hold about 19%. The sample is drawn from a study of T cells in Graves' hyperthyroidism and ophthalmopathy. Study-wide background: Initial diagnosis, before any treatment, was when peripheral blood was collected.

Overall study results and limits: Patients with ophthalmopathy were separated from those with stable hyperthyroidism by a 13 V-J model.

The V and J ends lost 10 bases and 4 bases respectively, with 22 bases between them. The CDR3 covers 15 residues. The clonotype originates from a woman in her thirties with Graves' ophthalmopathy. The chain links TRBV12-3 or TRBV12-4 to TRBJ1-2; D is possibly TRBD1 (5 bases). Sequencing input: blood. The chain's CDR3 is CATGGRGGISYGYTF. For the CDR3, the DNA is TGTGCCACCGGAGGCCGGGGGGGAATTTCCTATGGCTACACCTTC.